This TCR beta chain was sequenced during a study of T cell clones after liver transplantation. Study as a whole: Post-transplant blood was tracked for graft-donor-reactive T cell clones identified in a pre-transplant mixed lymphocyte reaction. Apart from three HCV-positive recipients, transplants were for non-autoimmune, non-viral reasons.

TCRdb's copy holds only in-frame clones and misses some; the assay was immunoSEQ multiplex PCR. The table shows 95,000 to 110,000 clones, with approximately 78% occurring only once. With 0 bases removed from V and 7 bases from J, the gap between germline ends came to 6 bases. The CDR3 covers 12 residues. Germline CDR1 is SNHLY and CDR2 is FYNNEI. The chain recombines TRBV2 with TRBJ1-1; D not resolved. The clonotype comes from a human donor who received a liver transplant. Sample: CD4+ T cells from blood, taken before liver transplant. Here the CDR3 reads CASSEARNEAFF. The CDR3 DNA follows: TGTGCCAGCAGTGAAGCGCGGAATGAAGCTTTCTTT.